The 13 T cell receptor beta chains given below trace back to one sample, sequenced in a study of blood T cell repertoires in COVID-19. Profiling relied on immunoSEQ multiplex PCR, and the TCRdb table lists in-frame clones only, not all of them. The repertoire holds roughly 250,000 clones, with roughly 88% as singletons. The source material was peripheral blood. The receptors come from a woman between 25 and 40 years old with acute or convalescent COVID-19.

The chain employs TRBV7-6 and TRBJ2-3; the D gene is possibly TRBD2 (6 bases). CDR1 and CDR2 from the germline V gene are SGHVS and FNYEAQ. V dropped 2 bases and J dropped 2 bases, with 11 bases sitting between them. This CDR3 spans 15 amino acids. DNA of the CDR3: TGTGCCAGCAGCTTAATTAGCGGAAACACAGATACGCAGTATTTT. Protein product: CASSLISGNTDTQYF.

The chain uses TRBV10-1 and TRBJ2-1, with 8 bases fitting TRBD2. Germline trimming cut 0 bases from V and 0 bases from J; bases unmatched to any gene: 13. The CDR3 sequence is 20 residues long. The germline V gene has CDR1 WNHNN and CDR2 SYGVQD (reference sequence). CDR3 DNA sequence: TGCGCCAGCAGTGAGTCCCGACTAGCGAGGATTGCGAGCTCCTACAATGAGCAGTTCTTC. Its translation: CASSESRLARIASSYNEQFF.

In its sample, this clone was seen once. The rearrangement joins TRBV19 to TRBJ2-7, with 7 bases identical to TRBD1. The junction had 5 bases not matched to a gene; V was cut back by 5 bases and J by 7 bases. The germline V gene encodes CDR1 LNHDA and CDR2 SQIVND (reference sequence). There are 12 residues in the CDR3. CDR3 in DNA: TGTGCCAGTAGTCCACAGGGGAATGAGCAGTACTTC. Amino acids: CASSPQGNEQYF. The variable domain in full, with the rest retrieved from reference TRBV19 and TRBJ2-7, is DGGITQSPKYLFRKEGQNVTLSCEQNLNHDAMYWYRQDPGQGLRLIYYSQIVNDFQKGDIAEGYSVSREKKESFPLTVTSAQKNPTAFYLCASSPQGNEQYFGPGTRLTVT.

This chain connects TRBV5-4 to TRBJ2-7, with 13 bases aligning to TRBD2. The CDR3 sequence is 17 residues long. With V trimmed by 2 bases and J by 2 bases, 7 bases remained unmatched. CDR1 and CDR2 (germline): SGHNT, YYREEE (reference sequence). This chain's CDR3 is CASSLGTSGADAYEQYF. The CDR3 coding sequence is TGTGCCAGCAGCTTAGGGACTAGCGGGGCCGACGCCTACGAGCAGTACTTC.

The chain employs TRBV29-1 and TRBJ1-2; TRBD1 agrees at 11 bases. The CDR3 loop spans 14 amino acids. In germline, CDR1 is SQVTM, CDR2 ANQGSEA. V lost 2 bases, J lost 7 bases, and 6 bases stayed unmatched. The CDR3 loop is CSVEWGTGGSGYTF. The CDR3 bases are TGCAGCGTTGAATGGGGGACAGGGGGAAGTGGCTACACCTTC. The full variable domain, in which reference TRBV29-1 and TRBJ1-2 provide the parts outside the CDR3, is SAVISQKPSRDICQRGTSLTIQCQVDSQVTMMFWYRQQPGQSLTLIATANQGSEATYESGFVIDKFPISRPNLTFSTLTVSNMSPEDSSIYLCSVEWGTGGSGYTFGSGTRLTVV.

The chain couples TRBV2 to TRBJ1-5, with D unresolved. Germline assignment: CDR1 SNHLY and CDR2 FYNNEI. The V and J ends lost 2 bases and 6 bases respectively, with 8 bases between them. CDR3 length: 13 amino acids. Here the CDR3 reads CASSEPRGQPQHF. The CDR3 DNA sequence: TGTGCCAGCAGTGAACCTCGAGGTCAGCCCCAGCATTTT.

The V gene is TRBV3-1 (or the pseudogene TRBV3-2), the J gene TRBJ1-4; D is possibly TRBD1 (6 bases). The CDR3 covers 15 residues. Germline-derived CDR1 and CDR2 are LGHDT and YNNKEL (reference sequence). Trimming took 6 bases from V and 10 from J, leaving 21 bases between them. DNA of the CDR3: TGTGCCAGCAGGGGGAACCTCATGACAGGTGGAAAACTGTTTTTT. Protein sequence: CASRGNLMTGGKLFF.

The chain combines TRBV11-3 with TRBJ1-1; 7 bases line up with TRBD1. In germline, CDR1 is SGHNT, CDR2 YENEEA. The CDR3 has 17 amino acids. Losses at the gene ends were 4 bases for V and 6 bases for J; bases not matched to a gene: 17. The CDR3 coding sequence is TGTGCCAGCAGCTCCCTACGGGTGACAGGGTTTAAAGCTGAAGCTTTCTTT. Translation gives CASSSLRVTGFKAEAFF.

The chain's CDR3 is CASRSTTVSGPGEETQYF. The CDR3 DNA sequence: TGTGCAAGTCGTTCCACTACCGTTAGCGGACCTGGGGAAGAGACCCAGTACTTC. The rearrangement uses TRBV12-2 and TRBJ2-5; the D call in the table, TRBD2, was not verified against the DNA. TRBV12-2 is a pseudogene locus. The CDR3 totals 18 residues.

This sequence joins TRBV5-1 and TRBJ1-1; 8 nucleotides agree with TRBD1. The CDR3 sequence is 14 residues long. CDR1 is SGHRS, CDR2 YFSETQ, per germline. V dropped 4 bases and J dropped 4; count of bases not matched to a gene: 6. The DNA of the CDR3 is TGCGCCAGCAGCCAGGACAGGGAACTCACTGAAGCTTTCTTT. It specifies CASSQDRELTEAFF.

The gene calls are TRBV18 and TRBJ1-5; 9 bases match TRBD1. Unmatched junction bases numbered 13, after V lost 6 bases and J lost 7 bases. This CDR3 is 16 amino acids long. The germline V gene encodes CDR1 KGHSH and CDR2 LQKENI. The chain's CDR3 is CASSPIRGQGFQPQHF. The CDR3 DNA follows: TGTGCCAGCTCGCCAATAAGAGGACAGGGGTTCCAGCCCCAGCATTTT. The full variable domain, with the rest looked up from reference TRBV18 and TRBJ1-5, is NAGVMQNPRHLVRRRGQEARLRCSPMKGHSHVYWYRQLPEEGLKFMVYLQKENIIDESGMPKERFSAEFPKEGPSILRIQQVVRGDSAAYFCASSPIRGQGFQPQHFGDGTRLSIL.

The rearrangement links TRBV6-5 to TRBJ2-7, with 10 positions matching TRBD1. This CDR3 spans 14 amino acids. Germline V lookup: CDR1 MNHEY, CDR2 SVGAGI. Trimming took 4 bases from V and 6 from J; bases not matched to a gene: 6. CDR3 in DNA: TGTGCCAGCAGTTCTAGGACAGGGGGTTCCGAGCAGTACTTC. Protein: CASSSRTGGSEQYF.

This clone is a singleton in its sample. The rearrangement joins TRBV7-9 to TRBJ1-3; D uncertain. V lost 5 bases, J lost 4 bases, and 24 bases lay in between. The CDR3 spans 18 residues. In germline, CDR1 is SEHNR, CDR2 FQNEAQ (reference sequence). CDR3 coding DNA: TGTGCCAGCAGCCCCCTGTCCCGGGATCCTGGGCTCGGAAACACCATATATTTT. It codes for CASSPLSRDPGLGNTIYF.